The source of this T cell receptor beta chain is a study of long-term antiretroviral therapy in people with HIV. Germline CDR1 reads SGHNT; CDR2 reads YYREEE (reference sequence). The V gene lost 0 bases and the J gene lost 7 bases, with 13 bases spanning the gap. There are 14 residues in the CDR3. Survey level was the resolution at which the v3.0 immunoSEQ assay ran. Data came from immunoSEQ multiplex PCR; TCRdb stores just in-frame clones and leaves some out. The repertoire holds about 12,000 clones, with less than 90% as singletons. The receptor's source is a middle-aged woman with HIV. The V and J genes are TRBV5-4 and TRBJ1-2, with D possibly matching TRBD1 (5 bases). The source material was unsorted PBMCs, sampled 2.1 years after starting antiretroviral therapy. CDR3 region: CASSLAAGMGGYTF. CDR3 coding DNA: TGTGCCAGCAGCTTGGCGGCAGGGATGGGTGGCTACACCTTC.